This TCR beta chain is from a study of cytomegalovirus exposure and HLA in healthy donors. Study in general: Approximately 85 million unique TCRs from HLA-typed donors made up an early data release. Study-wide results and caveats: TCR beta V- and J-gene trimming, according to a later analysis, was linked to a missense DCLRE1C variant. A few V segments could not be told apart, such as TRBV6-2 and TRBV6-3, and were left out. TCR beta sequences reportedly predicted the HLA-A and HLA-B alleles of most subjects accurately.

Trimming shortened V by 0 bases and J by 5 bases, and 7 bases separated the two germline ends. The CDR3 has 13 amino acids. Germline CDR1 WSHSY, CDR2 SAAADI. There are a few counts of this clone. Its antigen is undetermined. Researchers ran the PCR with 60 Vbeta and 13 Jbeta primers. Produced via immunoSEQ multiplex PCR; TCRdb's table is partial and in-frame only. The sample yields roughly 180,000 clones, roughly 80% seen once. The genes are TRBV10-2 and TRBJ1-2, with D possibly matching TRBD1 (5 bases). Input material: PBMCs. This TCR came from a boy between 10 and 17 years old in good health and CMV-seronegative. The CDR3 region is CASSESGGYGYTF. The CDR3 DNA reads TGCGCCAGCAGTGAGTCTGGGGGGTATGGCTACACCTTC.